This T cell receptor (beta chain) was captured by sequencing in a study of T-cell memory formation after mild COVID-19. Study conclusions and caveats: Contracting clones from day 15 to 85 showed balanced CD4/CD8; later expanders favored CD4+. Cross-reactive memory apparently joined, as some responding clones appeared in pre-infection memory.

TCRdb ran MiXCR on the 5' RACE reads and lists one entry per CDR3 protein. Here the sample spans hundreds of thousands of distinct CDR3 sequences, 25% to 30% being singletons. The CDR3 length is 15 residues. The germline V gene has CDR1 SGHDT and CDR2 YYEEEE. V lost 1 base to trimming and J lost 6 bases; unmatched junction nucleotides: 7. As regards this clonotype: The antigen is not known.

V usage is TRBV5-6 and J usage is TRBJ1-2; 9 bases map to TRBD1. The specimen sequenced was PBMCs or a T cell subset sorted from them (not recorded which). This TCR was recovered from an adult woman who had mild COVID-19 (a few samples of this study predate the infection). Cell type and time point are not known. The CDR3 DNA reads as TGTGCCAGCAGCTTGAGGGGACAGGGCAAGGATGGCTACACCTTC. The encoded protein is CASSLRGQGKDGYTF. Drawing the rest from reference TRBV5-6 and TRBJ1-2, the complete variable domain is DAGVTQSPTHLIKTRGQQVTLRCSPKSGHDTVSWYQQALGQGPQFIFQYYEEEERQRGNFPDRFSGHQFPNYSSELNVNALLLGDSALYLCASSLRGQGKDGYTFGSGTRLTVV.